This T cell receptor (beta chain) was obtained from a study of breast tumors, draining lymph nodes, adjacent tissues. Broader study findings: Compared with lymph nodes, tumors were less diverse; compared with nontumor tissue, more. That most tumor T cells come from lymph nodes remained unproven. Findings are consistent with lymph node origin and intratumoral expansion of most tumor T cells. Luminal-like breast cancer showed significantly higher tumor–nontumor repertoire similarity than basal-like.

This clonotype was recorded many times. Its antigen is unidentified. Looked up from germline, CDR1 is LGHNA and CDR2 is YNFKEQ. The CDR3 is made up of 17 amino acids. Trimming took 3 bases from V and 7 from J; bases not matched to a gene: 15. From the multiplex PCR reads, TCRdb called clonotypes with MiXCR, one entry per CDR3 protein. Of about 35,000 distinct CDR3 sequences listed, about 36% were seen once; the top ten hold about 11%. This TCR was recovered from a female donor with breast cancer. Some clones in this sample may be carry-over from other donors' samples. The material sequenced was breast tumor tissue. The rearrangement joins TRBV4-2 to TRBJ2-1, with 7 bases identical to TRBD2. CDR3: CASSHPAGLSSLNEQFF. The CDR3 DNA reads TGTGCCAGCAGCCATCCAGCGGGACTCTCGTCGTTGAATGAGCAGTTCTTC.